A selection of T cell receptor beta chains follows, all from one sample in a study of radiation and T cells in renal cell carcinoma. The protocol was immunoSEQ multiplex PCR, while the TCRdb copy is restricted to in-frame clones and leaves out a portion. The sample holds fewer than 55,000 clones, 80% seen once. Sequencing used blood, obtained from a patient whose treatment included radiotherapy and nephrectomy. These receptors originate from a woman in her 70s with renal cell carcinoma. CDR3s include the opening cysteine and the closing phenylalanine or tryptophan. D genes are given only for firm matches. Clone size, where shown, is once, few, many, or a class for clones that have expanded.

clone_size | j_call | d_call | v_call | cdr3_aa | cdr3_nt
NA | TRBJ2-7 | NA | TRBV29-1 | CSVEGPGIYEQYF | TGCAGCGTTGAAGGACCGGGCATCTACGAGCAGTACTTC
NA | TRBJ2-5 | NA | TRBV11-3 | CASSQGGQETQYF | TGTGCCAGCAGCCAGGGCGGCCAAGAGACCCAGTACTTC
few | TRBJ1-2 | TRBD1 | TRBV2 | CASSDRQGANGYTF | TGTGCCAGCAGTGATCGGCAGGGGGCCAATGGCTACACCTTC
NA | TRBJ1-3 | NA | TRBV6-1 | CASRQTGPGNTIYF | TGTGCCAGCAGACAAACAGGGCCTGGAAACACCATATATTTT
NA | TRBJ2-3 | TRBD2 | TRBV4-2 | CASSYGLAGVVDTQYF | TGTGCCAGCAGCTATGGACTAGCGGGTGTTGTAGATACGCAGTATTTT
NA | TRBJ2-5 | NA | TRBV11-2 | CASSLGAGQAQYF | TGTGCCAGCAGCTTAGGGGCTGGCCAGGCCCAGTACTTC
NA | TRBJ2-6 | NA | TRBV6-1 | CASRTAGANVLTF | TGTGCCAGCAGGACTGCCGGGGCCAACGTCCTGACTTTC
NA | TRBJ2-2 | TRBD2 | TRBV19 | CASWSAGDTGELFF | TGTGCCAGTTGGTCAGCGGGGGACACCGGGGAGCTGTTTTTT
NA | TRBJ1-5 | NA | TRBV6-1 | CASRLDGNSNQPQHF | TGTGCCAGCCGACTGGACGGAAATAGCAATCAGCCCCAGCATTTT
once | TRBJ1-1 | NA | TRBV2 | CARSSGNTEAFF | TGTGCCCGTTCCTCAGGGAACACTGAAGCTTTCTTT
NA | TRBJ1-2 | NA | TRBV19 | CATQKKGSNYGYTF | TGTGCCACACAGAAAAAGGGCAGTAACTATGGCTACACCTTC
NA | TRBJ2-7 | TRBD2 | TRBV19 | CASSWSGAGPPGEQYF | TGTGCCAGTAGTTGGTCAGGAGCGGGACCGCCCGGAGAGCAGTACTTC
once | TRBJ1-3 | NA | TRBV6-6 | CASRVETGYGNTIYF | TGTGCCAGCAGAGTTGAAACAGGGTATGGAAACACCATATATTTT
NA | TRBJ1-1 | NA | TRBV7-8 | CASSFSEGNTEAFF | TGTGCCAGCAGCTTCTCGGAAGGGAACACTGAAGCTTTCTTT
NA | TRBJ1-6 | TRBD1 | TRBV28 | CASSSGTGGNSPLHF | TGTGCCAGCAGTTCCGGGACAGGGGGAAATTCACCCCTCCACTTT
NA | TRBJ2-3 | TRBD2 | TRBV29-1 | CSVAAGEDTQYF | TGCAGCGTTGCAGCGGGGGAAGATACGCAGTATTTT
NA | TRBJ2-6 | NA | TRBV5-1 | CASSPGGSGANVLTF | TGCGCCAGCAGCCCTGGGGGTTCTGGGGCCAACGTCCTGACTTTC
NA | TRBJ1-6 | NA | TRBV7-9 | CASSPTGGSPNSPLHF | TGTGCCAGCAGCCCGACAGGAGGCAGTCCGAATTCACCCCTCCACTTT